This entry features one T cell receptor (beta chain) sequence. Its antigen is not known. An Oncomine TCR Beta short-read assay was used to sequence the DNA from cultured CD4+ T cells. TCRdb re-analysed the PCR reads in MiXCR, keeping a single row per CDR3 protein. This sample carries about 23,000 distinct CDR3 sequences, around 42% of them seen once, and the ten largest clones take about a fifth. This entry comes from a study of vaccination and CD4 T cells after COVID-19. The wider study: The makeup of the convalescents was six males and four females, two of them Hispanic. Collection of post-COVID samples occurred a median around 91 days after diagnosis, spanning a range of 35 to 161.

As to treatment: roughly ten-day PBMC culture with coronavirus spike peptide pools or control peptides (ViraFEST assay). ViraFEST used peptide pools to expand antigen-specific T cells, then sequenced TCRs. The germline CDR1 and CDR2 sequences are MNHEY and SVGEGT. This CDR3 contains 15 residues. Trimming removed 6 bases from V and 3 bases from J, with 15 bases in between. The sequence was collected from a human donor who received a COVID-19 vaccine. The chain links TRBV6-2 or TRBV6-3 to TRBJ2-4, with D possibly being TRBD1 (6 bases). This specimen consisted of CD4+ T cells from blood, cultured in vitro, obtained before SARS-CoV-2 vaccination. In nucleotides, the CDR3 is TGTGCCAGCAGCCCCGGGCAGGGGATCAAAAACATTCAGTACTTC. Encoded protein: CASSPGQGIKNIQYF.